According to its frequency, the clone carrying this T cell receptor beta chain is medium-sized (0.01 to 0.1%). The antigen is undetermined. TRB was amplified from around 250 ng of peripheral blood genomic DNA per sample. The data originate from a study of T cell clusters in autoimmune cytopenias. Multiplex touch-down PCR amplified TRB using TRB-A and TRB-B pools in one tube. TCRdb re-called the multiplex PCR reads and shows each CDR3 protein once, DNA omitted. The specimen's table records about 2,800 distinct CDR3 sequences. This CDR3 is 19 amino acids long. CDR1 and CDR2 (germline): SGHTA, FQGNSA. Whole-study findings and limits: Primary autoimmune cytopenia patients appeared to lack physiological T cell clusters present in healthy donors. TRB repertoire shifts in secondary cytopenia and chronic lymphocytic leukemia mostly reflected lymphoma, not autoimmunity. The T cell clusters came from computational analysis alone and lack functional validation.

The V and J genes are TRBV7-2 and TRBJ1-6; with no DNA, the TCRdb D assignment of TRBD1 cannot be verified. The receptor's source is a human donor with an autoimmune cytopenia or autoimmune hepatitis (not recorded which). Sequenced input: peripheral blood. The CDR3 sequence is CASSLETGPLRIGNSPLHF.